The rows below give T cell receptor beta chains drawn from one sample of a study of T cell responses to AZD1222 COVID-19 vaccine. Here immunoSEQ multiplex PCR was the method, and the copy in TCRdb shows in-frame clones only, minus some. Among approximately 130,000 clones listed, 80% to 90% were seen once. The input for sequencing was peripheral blood, taken 28 days after the second AZD1222 dose. All receptors derive from an adult who received the AZD1222 COVID-19 vaccine. Each CDR3 is given with its conserved first and last residue. Each record gives: J gene, D gene, V gene, clone size, CDR3 DNA, CDR3 protein. The D gene is left open where the match is weak. Only some rows state a clone size, as once, few, many or a class for expanded clones.

>TRBJ1-5|-|TRBV5-5|-
TGTGCCAGTTCATCATTGGCGGGCAATCAGCCCCAGCATTTT
CASSSLAGNQPQHF
>TRBJ2-7|TRBD2|TRBV5-1|-
TGCGCCAGCAGCTCATTGGGCGGGAGGGTTTACGAGCAGTACTTC
CASSSLGGRVYEQYF
>TRBJ1-1|TRBD1|TRBV5-1|-
TGCGCCAGCAGCTCACCGACAGGGGGGGAGACTGAAGCTTTCTTT
CASSSPTGGETEAFF
>TRBJ2-2|TRBD2|TRBV29-1|-
TGCAGCGTTTCCCAGCGGGGGGTGGTCGGGGAGCTGTTTTTT
CSVSQRGVVGELFF
>TRBJ1-3|-|TRBV29-1|-
TGCAGCGTTGAGTCAGGGACTGGAAACACCATATATTTT
CSVESGTGNTIYF
>TRBJ2-1|TRBD2|TRBV2|-
TGTGCCAGCAGTCCTCCGGGGGTAGCGGGGGGGCCCAATGAGCAGTTCTTC
CASSPPGVAGGPNEQFF
>TRBJ2-7|TRBD2|TRBV19|-
TGTGCCAGTAGTCCTCGCTCGGGACTAGCGGGAGTATCATCGGGCTACGAGCAGTACTTC
CASSPRSGLAGVSSGYEQYF
>TRBJ2-7|-|TRBV7-2|few
TGTGCCAGCAGCTCCAGGAGGGGACAGAGCTCCTACGAGCAGTACTTC
CASSSRRGQSSYEQYF
>TRBJ2-3|TRBD2|TRBV6-6|-
TGTGCCAGCAGTCCCCTCGGGAGGGATAGCGGGGAAGGAGATACGCAGTATTTT
CASSPLGRDSGEGDTQYF
>TRBJ1-3|-|TRBV11-3|-
TGTGCCAGCAGCTTAGATCCCGGTGGAAACACCATATATTTT
CASSLDPGGNTIYF
>TRBJ2-5|TRBD1|TRBV7-2|-
TGTGCCAGCAGCCCAGGGGACAGAAAAGAGACCCAGTACTTC
CASSPGDRKETQYF
>TRBJ1-6|TRBD1|TRBV18|-
TGTGCCAGCTCACTCGGGACAGCCTATAATTCACCCCTCCACTTT
CASSLGTAYNSPLHF
>TRBJ1-1|TRBD1|TRBV11-2|once
TGTGCCAGCAGCCGGGGGACAGCGAACACTGAAGCTTTCTTT
CASSRGTANTEAFF
>TRBJ1-1|TRBD1|TRBV4-1|-
TGCGCCAGCAGCTTCCAGGACAGGGGCACTGAAGCTTTCTTT
CASSFQDRGTEAFF
>TRBJ1-2|TRBD1|TRBV4-3|once
TGCGCCAGCAGCCAAACCCCCGTCATAGGGGGCGTGAAAGCTAACTATGGCTACACCTTC
CASSQTPVIGGVKANYGYTF
>TRBJ1-5|-|TRBV5-8|-
TGTGCCAGCAGCCGATATGGCCTACATCAGCCCCAGCATTTT
CASSRYGLHQPQHF
>TRBJ1-2|TRBD1|TRBV6-5|-
TGTGCCAGCAAGGAGGGGGCGAACTATGGCTACACCTTC
CASKEGANYGYTF
>TRBJ1-1|-|TRBV27|-
TGTGCCAGCAGTCTCCGACAGGCGAACACTGAAGCTTTCTTT
CASSLRQANTEAFF
>TRBJ1-5|-|TRBV27|once
TGTGCCAGCAGTCCGACAATGAGGATTACCAATCAGCCCCAGCATTTT
CASSPTMRITNQPQHF
>TRBJ1-4|TRBD1|TRBV5-6|-
TGTGCCAGCAGCGTTAACAGGGGGCCATCAACTAATGAAAAACTGTTTTTT
CASSVNRGPSTNEKLFF
>TRBJ2-7|TRBD1|TRBV18|-
TGTGCCAGCTCCCCCGGACAGGGGACCTACGAGCAGTACTTC
CASSPGQGTYEQYF
>TRBJ2-7|TRBD1|TRBV19|-
TGTGCCAGTAGCCTCCGGGACAGGGGGCCTGAGCAGTACTTC
CASSLRDRGPEQYF
>TRBJ2-2|-|TRBV2|-
TGTGCCAGCACCCCGGACGCCGGGGAGCTGTTTTTT
CASTPDAGELFF
>TRBJ1-2|TRBD1|TRBV6-6|-
TGTGCCAGCACCAAAAACCCGGGACAGGGGAACTATGGCTACACCTTC
CASTKNPGQGNYGYTF
>TRBJ2-1|TRBD2|TRBV6-6|-
TGTGCCAGCAGTGAGGGGACTAGCGGGAGGTCCAATGAGCAGTTCTTC
CASSEGTSGRSNEQFF
>TRBJ1-2|-|TRBV7-9|-
TGTGCCAGCAGCGTCGTCACAGGGTCCTATGGCTACACCTTC
CASSVVTGSYGYTF
>TRBJ1-2|TRBD1|TRBV7-2|few
TGTGCCAGCAGCGCACAGGGACAGGGATATGGCTACACCTTC
CASSAQGQGYGYTF
>TRBJ1-5|-|TRBV27|-
TGTGCCAGCAGTCGGGTCGGGGGACTAGGCAATCAGCCCCAGCATTTT
CASSRVGGLGNQPQHF
>TRBJ1-5|-|TRBV6-5|-
TGTGCCAGCAGTTCGGTGGGCAGCGTGCTGGAGCCCCAGCATTTT
CASSSVGSVLEPQHF
>TRBJ1-2|TRBD1|TRBV19|-
TGTGCCAGTAGTCCTAGTGGACAGGGTTATGGCTACACCTTC
CASSPSGQGYGYTF
>TRBJ1-1|TRBD1|TRBV7-8|-
TGTGCCAGCAGCGTCCAGGGGGCAGTCGGTACTGAAGCTTTCTTT
CASSVQGAVGTEAFF
>TRBJ1-1|-|TRBV6-6|-
TGTGCCAGCAGTTACGCTCGACAAAACACTGAAGCTTTCTTT
CASSYARQNTEAFF
>TRBJ2-1|TRBD2|TRBV2|once
TGTGCCAGCAGGGGGGGACTAGCGGGAGTAAATGAGCAGTTCTTC
CASRGGLAGVNEQFF
>TRBJ2-3|-|TRBV5-1|-
TGCGCCAGCTGCGAGGGAGGAAGGACAGATACGCAGTATTTT
CASCEGGRTDTQYF
>TRBJ2-3|-|TRBV7-9|-
TGTGCCAGCAGCTTAGAAGTCACGGGGGGCAGGGCAGATACGCAGTATTTT
CASSLEVTGGRADTQYF
>TRBJ2-6|-|TRBV29-1|once
TGCAGCGTTAAAAAGAGCTCTGGGGCCAACGTCCTGACTTTC
CSVKKSSGANVLTF
>TRBJ1-5|-|TRBV5-5|-
TGTGCCAGCAGCCCGACAGGCTATTTTGGCAATCAGCCCCAGCATTTT
CASSPTGYFGNQPQHF
>TRBJ1-2|-|TRBV10-3|-
TGTGCCATCACCAGGGAGGGAATCGACTATGGCTACACCTTC
CAITREGIDYGYTF
>TRBJ1-1|-|TRBV21-1|once
TGTGCCAGCAGCGCCCGGGACAGGGGCACTGAAGCTTTCTTT
CASSARDRGTEAFF
>TRBJ2-3|TRBD2|TRBV27|-
TGTGCCAGCAGCCACCGTGGGGGGACTAGCGGTCTCCCCGGCGGAGATACGCAGTATTTT
CASSHRGGTSGLPGGDTQYF
>TRBJ1-1|-|TRBV6-6|-
TGTGCCAGCAGTCCAAACATCCTTGAAGCTTTCTTT
CASSPNILEAFF
>TRBJ2-3|-|TRBV6-5|once
TGTGCCAGCAGTTACGCCTGGGGGGCGCAGGCAGATACGCAGTATTTT
CASSYAWGAQADTQYF
>TRBJ1-1|-|TRBV7-3|-
TGTGCCAGCAGCTCCCCGGGACGGGATACTGAAGCTTTCTTT
CASSSPGRDTEAFF
>TRBJ1-2|-|TRBV30|-
TGTGCCTGGAGAGTAGACAGTTGGAACTATGGCTACACCTTC
CAWRVDSWNYGYTF
>TRBJ1-5|-|TRBV12-5|-
TGTGCTAGTGGTTTGGAAAGACCCAATCAGCCCCAGCATTTT
CASGLERPNQPQHF
>TRBJ1-2|-|TRBV20-1|-
TGCAGTGCTTCCCCAGGGGATGGCTACACCTTC
CSASPGDGYTF
>TRBJ1-2|-|TRBV5-6|-
TGTGCCAGCAGCCCGGGACGTCTGCCGTATGGCTACACCTTC
CASSPGRLPYGYTF
>TRBJ2-2|-|TRBV20-1|-
TGCAGTGCTAGTCTGTCCTGGGCGAACACCGGGGAGCTGTTTTTT
CSASLSWANTGELFF